This T cell receptor beta chain was observed in a study of regulatory T cells in long-lasting Graves disease. Through Arm-PCR of CDR3 regions and iRepertoire HTBI primers, TCR beta libraries were built. TCRdb called the multiplex PCR reads again in MiXCR, with one record for every CDR3 protein. Among some 340,000 distinct CDR3 sequences, 20% to 25% were seen once, and the ten largest hold about 29%. The time point was: persistent/refractory GD, antithyroid drugs over 5 years with positive TRAb. Extracted RNA from PBMCs served as the source of the TCR library. This CDR3 region has 12 residues. The V gene lost 8 bases and the J gene lost 8 bases, with 12 bases spanning the gap. Germline-derived CDR1 and CDR2 are SNHLY and FYNNEI. Many counts were recorded for this clonotype.

The chain links TRBV2 to TRBJ1-4; D ambiguous. The material was peripheral blood mononuclear cells (PBMCs), obtained when the disease was refractory, from a patient treated with antithyroid drugs. The TCR was taken from a woman aged 35 to 49 with Graves disease. The chain's CDR3 is CASEVPSEKLFF. The DNA of the CDR3 is TGTGCCAGCGAGGTACCGAGCGAAAAACTGTTTTTT.